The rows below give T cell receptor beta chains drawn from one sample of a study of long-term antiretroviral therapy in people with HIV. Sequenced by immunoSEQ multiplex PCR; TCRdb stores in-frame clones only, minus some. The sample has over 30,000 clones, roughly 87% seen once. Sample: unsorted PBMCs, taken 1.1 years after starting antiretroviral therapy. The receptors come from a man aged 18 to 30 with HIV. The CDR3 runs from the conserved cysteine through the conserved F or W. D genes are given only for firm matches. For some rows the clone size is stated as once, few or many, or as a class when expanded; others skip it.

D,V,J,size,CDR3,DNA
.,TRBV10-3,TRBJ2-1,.,CAISESIQYNEQFF,TGTGCCATCAGTGAGTCGATCCAGTACAATGAGCAGTTCTTC
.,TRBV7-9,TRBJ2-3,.,CASSFLYTDTQYF,TGTGCCAGCAGCTTCTTATACACAGATACGCAGTATTTT
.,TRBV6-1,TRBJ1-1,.,CASTKGRDNTEAFF,TGTGCCAGCACCAAGGGTAGGGACAATACTGAAGCTTTCTTT
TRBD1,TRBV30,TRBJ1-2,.,CAWNGPHAQGVGGYTF,TGTGCCTGGAATGGACCTCATGCACAGGGGGTAGGCGGCTACACCTTC
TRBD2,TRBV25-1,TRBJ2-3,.,CASSSISGSTDTQYF,TGTGCCAGCAGTTCGATTAGCGGGAGCACAGATACGCAGTATTTT
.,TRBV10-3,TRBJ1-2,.,CAISVTGGYGYTF,TGTGCCATCAGTGTCACTGGTGGCTATGGCTACACCTTC
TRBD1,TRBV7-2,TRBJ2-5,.,CASSPGQGGRTQYF,TGTGCCAGCAGCCCGGGACAGGGGGGAAGGACCCAGTACTTC
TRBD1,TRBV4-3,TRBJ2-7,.,CASSQAQGAPPYEQYF,TGCGCCAGCAGCCAGGCACAGGGGGCCCCTCCCTACGAGCAGTACTTC
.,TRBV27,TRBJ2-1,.,CASSLPDNEQFF,TGTGCCAGCAGTTTACCGGACAATGAGCAGTTCTTC
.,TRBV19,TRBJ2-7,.,CASSVGHLYEQYF,TGTGCCAGTAGTGTTGGACATTTGTACGAGCAGTACTTC
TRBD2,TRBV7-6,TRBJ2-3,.,CASSSSPGTSGTDTQYF,TGTGCCAGCAGCTCCTCCCCCGGGACTAGCGGCACAGATACGCAGTATTTT
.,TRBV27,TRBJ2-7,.,CASSFAGDYEQYF,TGTGCCAGCAGTTTCGCAGGGGACTACGAGCAGTACTTC
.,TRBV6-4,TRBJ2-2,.,CASSSNPGNGELFF,TGTGCCAGCAGCTCCAACCCAGGCAACGGGGAGCTGTTTTTT
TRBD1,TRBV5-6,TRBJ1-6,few,CASNRGMNSPLHF,TGTGCCAGCAACAGGGGTATGAATTCACCCCTCCACTTT
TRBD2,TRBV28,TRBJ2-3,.,CASSWAYGRATDTQYF,TGTGCCAGCAGTTGGGCGTACGGGAGGGCAACAGATACGCAGTATTTT
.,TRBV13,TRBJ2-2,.,CASSQASNTGELFF,TGTGCCAGCAGTCAGGCATCGAACACCGGGGAGCTGTTTTTT